This TCR beta chain was profiled in a study of T cell changes during pregnancy in multiple sclerosis. This CDR3 region has 15 residues. Looked up from germline, CDR1 is SGDLS and CDR2 is YYNGEE. V lost 0 bases and J lost 3; bases outside the gene matches: 6. Repertoires were generated with immunoSEQ multiplex PCR, while TCRdb's copy carries only in-frame clones and drops some. The sample includes under 85,000 clones, about nine tenths of them seen just once. The sequences come from peripheral blood, collected after pregnancy. The V and J genes are TRBV9 and TRBJ2-7, with 7 bases that match TRBD1. This TCR was recovered from a female donor in good health, enrolled as a control in a pregnancy study. The CDR3 nucleotides read TGTGCCAGCAGCGTAGCGACAGGGAACAACTACGAGCAGTACTTC. This encodes CASSVATGNNYEQYF.